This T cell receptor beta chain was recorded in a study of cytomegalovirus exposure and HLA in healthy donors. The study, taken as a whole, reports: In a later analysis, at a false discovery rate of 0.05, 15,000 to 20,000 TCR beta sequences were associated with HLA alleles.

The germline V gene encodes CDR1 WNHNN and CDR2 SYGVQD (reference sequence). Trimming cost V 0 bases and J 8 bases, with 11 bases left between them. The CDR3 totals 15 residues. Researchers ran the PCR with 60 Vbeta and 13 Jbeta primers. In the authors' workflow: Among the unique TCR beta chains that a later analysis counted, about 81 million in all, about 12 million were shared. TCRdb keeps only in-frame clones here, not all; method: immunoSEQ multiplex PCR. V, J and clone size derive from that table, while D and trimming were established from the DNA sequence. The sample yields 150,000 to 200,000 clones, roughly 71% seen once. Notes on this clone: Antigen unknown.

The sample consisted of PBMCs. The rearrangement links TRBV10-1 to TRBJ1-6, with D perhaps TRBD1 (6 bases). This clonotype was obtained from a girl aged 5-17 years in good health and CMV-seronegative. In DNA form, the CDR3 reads TGCGCCAGCAGTGAGTCGCTCCAGGGGTATTCACCCCTCCACTTT. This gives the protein CASSESLQGYSPLHF.